Detailed here is one T cell receptor beta chain. Its target is not known. CDR1 is MNHEY, CDR2 SMNVEV, per germline (reference sequence). There are 15 residues in the CDR3. J gave up 7 bases and V 3 bases, and 6 bases lay outside the gene matches. This sample is part of a study of cytotoxic CD8 clonotypes in ibrutinib-treated CLL. About the research overall: There were approximately ten relapsed/refractory patients and about 15 treatment-naive patients, and under 18 were IGHV unmutated. Study-wide results and caveats: Progressing and sustained-remission patients had different sampling times.

Repertoires were generated with immunoSEQ multiplex PCR, while TCRdb's copy carries only in-frame clones and drops some. Of 85,000 or so clones listed, 70% to 80% are singletons. This clonotype was obtained from a human donor with chronic lymphocytic leukemia. The chain carries TRBV27 and TRBJ2-2; 9 bases align to TRBD1. The sequencing used PBMCs, collected after 12 months of ibrutinib treatment. CDR3 loop: CASSLEGQGGGELFF. The DNA for the CDR3 is TGTGCCAGCAGTTTGGAGGGACAGGGAGGCGGGGAGCTGTTTTTT.